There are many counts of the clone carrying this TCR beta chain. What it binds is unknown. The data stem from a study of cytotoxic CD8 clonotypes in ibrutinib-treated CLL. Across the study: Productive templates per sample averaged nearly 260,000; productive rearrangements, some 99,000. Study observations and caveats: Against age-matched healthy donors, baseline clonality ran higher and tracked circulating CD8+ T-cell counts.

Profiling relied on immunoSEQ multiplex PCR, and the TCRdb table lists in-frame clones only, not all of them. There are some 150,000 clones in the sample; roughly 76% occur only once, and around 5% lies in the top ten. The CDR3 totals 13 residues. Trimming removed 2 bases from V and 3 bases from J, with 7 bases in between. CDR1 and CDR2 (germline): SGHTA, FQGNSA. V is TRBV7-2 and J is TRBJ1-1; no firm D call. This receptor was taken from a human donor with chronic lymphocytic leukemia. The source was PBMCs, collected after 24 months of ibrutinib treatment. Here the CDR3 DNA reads TGTGCCAGCAGCTTACAGGCGGACACTGAAGCTTTCTTT. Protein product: CASSLQADTEAFF.